The 8 T cell receptor beta chains below were found in one sample sequenced in a study of T cells in Graves' hyperthyroidism and ophthalmopathy. Regions amplified from RNA transcripts were the TCR beta CDR3 regions. First-round RT-PCR with HTBI primers amplified the TCR CDR3 region. TCRdb called the multiplex PCR reads again in MiXCR, with one record for every CDR3 protein. Here the sample spans 450,000 to 700,000 distinct CDR3 sequences, 35% to 55% being singletons. The sample comprised peripheral blood or thyroid tissue (not recorded which). These receptor sequences come from an adult woman with Graves' disease, either hyperthyroidism or ophthalmopathy (not recorded which).

The sample holds a few counts of this clonotype. The genes are TRBV9 and TRBJ2-5; 9 bases line up with TRBD1. CDR3 length equals 16 residues. Germline V gene lookup returns CDR1 SGDLS and CDR2 YYNGEE. Unmatched junction bases numbered 5, after V lost 0 bases and J lost 2 bases. The CDR3 sequence is CASSVAGQGDQETQYF. In nucleotides, the CDR3 is TGTGCCAGCAGCGTAGCGGGACAGGGAGATCAAGAGACCCAGTACTTC.

On this clonotype: This may be a read error: a much more frequent sequence differs by one nucleotide. The chain couples TRBV6-5 to TRBJ2-7, with TRBD1 matching over 8 bases. CDR3 length: 15 residues. Germline lookup yields CDR1 MNHEY and CDR2 SVGAGI. CDR3 nucleotides: TGTGCCAGCAGTAACTCCGGGGCAGGGGGCGACGAGCAGTACTTC. Amino acid sequence: CASSNSGAGGDEQYF.

This clonotype was observed a few times. This CDR3 is CASSSSLRGSSYEQYF. The CDR3 coding sequence is TGTGCCAGCAGTTCCTCCCTCAGGGGTAGCTCCTACGAGCAGTACTTC. This rearrangement joins TRBV6-5 to TRBJ2-7; maybe TRBD1 (6 bases). The length of the CDR3 is 16 residues. The germline V gene encodes CDR1 MNHEY and CDR2 SVGAGI. V lost 4 bases to trimming and J lost 0 bases, with 16 bases between them.

The rearrangement uses TRBV7-9 and TRBJ2-7; D is ambiguous. CDR3 size: 13 residues. V lost 4 bases to trimming and J lost 3 bases, with 10 bases between them. Germline assignment: CDR1 SEHNR and CDR2 FQNEAQ (reference sequence). CDR3 nucleotides: TGTGCCAGCAGCTCGAGTTGGGGCTACGAGCAGTACTTC. Translating gives CASSSSWGYEQYF.

This sequence joins TRBV10-3 and TRBJ1-2; 7 nucleotides match TRBD2. The assigned J gene may be wrong: the sequence end matches TRBJ2-1 better. This CDR3 is 14 amino acids long. Germline values: CDR1 ENHRY, CDR2 SYGVKD. CDR3 sequence: CATQRASGFNEQFF. As DNA, the CDR3 is TGTGCCACCCAGCGGGCTAGCGGATTCAATGAGCAGTTCTTC.

Comments on this clonotype: This may arise from a read error, as a much more abundant clone is one base away. The chain combines TRBV4-1 with TRBJ1-1; no firm D call. The germline CDR1 and CDR2 sequences are MGHRA and YSYEKL. The V end was cut by 5 bases, the J end by 0 bases, with 16 bases between. The CDR3 runs 16 residues. This chain's CDR3 is CASSKRTHGLNTEAFF. CDR3 nucleotide sequence: TGCGCCAGCAGCAAAAGGACTCATGGTTTGAACACTGAAGCTTTCTTT.

This clonotype appeared many times. The chain joins TRBV15 to TRBJ2-6, with D possibly TRBD2 on 5 matching bases. CDR3 length equals 17 residues. Trimming took off 2 bases at V and 1 base at J, with 12 bases between the two ends. The germline gives CDR1 LNHNV, CDR2 YYDKDF (reference sequence). The CDR3 loop reads CATSRSGGASGANVLTF. DNA of the CDR3: TGTGCCACCAGCAGATCAGGAGGAGCATCTGGGGCCAACGTCCTGACTTTC.

This clonotype was recorded at least ten times. The CDR3 coding sequence is TGTGCCAGCAGTGAATATAGGGGGATGAACACTGAAGCTTTCTTT. Translated, it gives CASSEYRGMNTEAFF. J is TRBJ1-1 and V is TRBV25-1; D is perhaps TRBD1 (6 bases). This CDR3 contains 15 residues. The V and J ends lost 0 bases and 0 bases respectively, with 8 bases between them. Per the germline V gene, CDR1 is MGHDK and CDR2 is SYGVNS.